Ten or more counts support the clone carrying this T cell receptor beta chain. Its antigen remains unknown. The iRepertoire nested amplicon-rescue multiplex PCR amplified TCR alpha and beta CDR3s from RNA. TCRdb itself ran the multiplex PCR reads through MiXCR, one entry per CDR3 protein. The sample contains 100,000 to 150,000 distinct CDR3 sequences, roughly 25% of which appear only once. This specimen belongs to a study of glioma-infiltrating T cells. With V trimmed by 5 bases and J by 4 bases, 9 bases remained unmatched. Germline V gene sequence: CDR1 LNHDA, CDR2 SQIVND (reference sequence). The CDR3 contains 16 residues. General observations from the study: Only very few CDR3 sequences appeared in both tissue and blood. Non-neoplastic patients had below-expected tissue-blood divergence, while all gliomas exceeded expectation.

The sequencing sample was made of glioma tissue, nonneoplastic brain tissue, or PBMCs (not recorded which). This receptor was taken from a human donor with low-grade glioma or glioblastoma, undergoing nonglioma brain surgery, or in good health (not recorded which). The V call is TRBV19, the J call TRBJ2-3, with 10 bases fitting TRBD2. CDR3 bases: TGTGCCAGTAGTCGAGGACTAGCGGCCCCGGCAGATACGCAGTATTTT. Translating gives CASSRGLAAPADTQYF.